In its sample, the clone carrying this T cell receptor beta chain was seen many times. The target antigen is unknown. Amplification of TCR beta CDR3 regions was performed using RNA transcripts as template. RT-PCR in the first round (using the HTBI primer set) targeted the TCR CDR3. TCRdb re-derived calls from the multiplex PCR reads in MiXCR, one entry per CDR3 protein. Of around 300,000 distinct CDR3 sequences detected, approximately 13% appear once; the ten largest clones hold around 32%. These data belong to a study of T cells in Graves' hyperthyroidism and ophthalmopathy. Study-level points and caveats: Model predictions of ophthalmopathy came a median roughly 6.7 months before onset.

The junction had 4 bases not matched to a gene; V was cut back by 0 bases and J by 1 base. The V gene's germline CDR1 is LGHNT and CDR2 FRNRAP. The CDR3 spans 17 residues. The chain uses TRBV12-5 and TRBJ1-1, with TRBD1 matching over 11 bases. The sample was blood. The source of this sequence is a woman aged 40 to 55 with Graves' ophthalmopathy. The CDR3 region has the DNA TGTGCTAGTGGTTTGGTTCTCGGGACAGGGGGGAACACTGAAGCTTTCTTT. Amino acid sequence: CASGLVLGTGGNTEAFF.